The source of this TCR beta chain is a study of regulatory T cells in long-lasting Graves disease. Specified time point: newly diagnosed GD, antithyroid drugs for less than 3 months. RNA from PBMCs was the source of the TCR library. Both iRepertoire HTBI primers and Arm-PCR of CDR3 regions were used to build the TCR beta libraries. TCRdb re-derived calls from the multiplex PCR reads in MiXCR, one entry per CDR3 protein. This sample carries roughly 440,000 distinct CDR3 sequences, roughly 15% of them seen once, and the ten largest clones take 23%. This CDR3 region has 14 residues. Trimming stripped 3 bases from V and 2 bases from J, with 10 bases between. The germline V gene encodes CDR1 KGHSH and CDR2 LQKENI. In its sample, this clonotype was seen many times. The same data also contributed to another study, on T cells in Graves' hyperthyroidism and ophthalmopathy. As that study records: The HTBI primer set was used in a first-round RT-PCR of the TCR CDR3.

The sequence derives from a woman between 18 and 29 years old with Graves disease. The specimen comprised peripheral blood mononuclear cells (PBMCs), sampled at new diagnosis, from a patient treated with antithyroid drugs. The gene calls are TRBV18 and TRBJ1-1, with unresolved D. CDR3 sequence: CASSPRNFNTEAFF. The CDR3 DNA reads TGTGCCAGCTCACCCAGGAATTTTAACACTGAAGCTTTCTTT. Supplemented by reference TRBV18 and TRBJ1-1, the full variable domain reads NAGVMQNPRHLVRRRGQEARLRCSPMKGHSHVYWYRQLPEEGLKFMVYLQKENIIDESGMPKERFSAEFPKEGPSILRIQQVVRGDSAAYFCASSPRNFNTEAFFGQGTRLTVV.